The 21 T cell receptor beta chains below were found in one sample sequenced in a study of radiation and T cells in renal cell carcinoma. As for time point: blood 2 weeks post-SBRT. Treatment meaning: 15 Gy SBRT to primary tumor, nephrectomy 4 weeks later. Only in-frame clones appear in the TCRdb table, and some are missing; sequencing was by immunoSEQ multiplex PCR. This sample yields some 120,000 clones, of which 70% to 90% are seen a single time; 1.5% to 2% belongs to the top ten. This material consisted of blood, taken from a patient whose treatment included radiotherapy and nephrectomy. These receptors were obtained from a woman in her sixties or seventies with renal cell carcinoma.

CDR3 sequence: CASSLRSSGATDTQYF. The CDR3 DNA reads as TGTGCCAGCAGCCTCCGGTCTAGCGGTGCCACAGATACGCAGTATTTT. The chain recombines TRBV9 with TRBJ2-3; TRBD2 agrees at 7 bases. The CDR3 sequence is 16 residues long. Losses at the gene ends were 4 bases for V and 2 bases for J; bases not matched to a gene: 10. Germline CDR1 and CDR2: SGDLS and YYNGEE.

The V and J genes are TRBV27 and TRBJ1-6; no firm D call. The CDR3 extends over 13 amino acids. V was trimmed by 2 bases and J by 5 bases, leaving 4 bases between them. Germline CDR1 is MNHEY and CDR2 is SMNVEV (reference sequence). CDR3: CASSLGNNSPLHF. CDR3 coding DNA: TGTGCCAGCAGTTTAGGGAATAATTCACCCCTCCACTTT.

The chain couples TRBV6-1 to TRBJ2-1; 12 nucleotides match TRBD1. After removal of 7 bases from V and 6 bases from J, the junction contained 4 bases not matched to a gene. The CDR3 sequence is 14 residues long. Germline loops: CDR1 MNHNS, CDR2 SASEGT. The CDR3 reads CASTGTGGFNEQFF. For the CDR3, the DNA is TGTGCCAGCACCGGGACAGGGGGCTTCAATGAGCAGTTCTTC.

The CDR3 DNA follows: TGTGCCAGCAGCTTTGGACCGCCGAGCTATGGCTACACCTTC. This translates into CASSFGPPSYGYTF. The V call is TRBV7-3, the J call TRBJ1-2; unclear D gene. V was trimmed by 3 bases and J by 4 bases, leaving 12 bases between them. The CDR3 extends over 14 amino acids. Per the germline V gene, CDR1 is SGHTA and CDR2 is FQGTGA.

The chain links TRBV19 to TRBJ2-4; weak D call: TRBD2 (6 bases). The V end lost 5 bases, the J end lost 1 base, and 15 bases lay between the germline ends. The CDR3 is made up of 16 amino acids. Germline values: CDR1 LNHDA, CDR2 SQIVND (reference sequence). CDR3 DNA sequence: TGTGCCAGTAGTTTTATAGCGGAGGGGGCCAAAAACATTCAGTACTTC. It yields the protein CASSFIAEGAKNIQYF. Filled out from reference TRBV19 and TRBJ2-4, the complete variable domain reads DGGITQSPKYLFRKEGQNVTLSCEQNLNHDAMYWYRQDPGQGLRLIYYSQIVNDFQKGDIAEGYSVSREKKESFPLTVTSAQKNPTAFYLCASSFIAEGAKNIQYFGAGTRLSVL.

As to this clone: Other DNA sequences in the same sample also yield this CDR3. As DNA, the CDR3 is TGTGCCAGCAGCTTATCAGGGAGCTCCTACGAGCAGTACTTC. It specifies CASSLSGSSYEQYF. The chain is built from TRBV5-4 and TRBJ2-7; D may be TRBD1 or TRBD2 (5 bases each). Germline CDR1 SGHNT, CDR2 YYREEE (reference sequence). V was cut by 2 bases and J by 0 bases, with 9 bases left in between. The CDR3 is made up of 14 amino acids.

This chain uses TRBV4-1 with TRBJ2-2, with D perhaps being TRBD1 or TRBD2 (6 bases each). CDR1 is MGHRA and CDR2 is YSYEKL in the germline V gene. CDR3 size: 16 residues. V was pared by 4 bases and J by 4 bases, with 16 bases between. The CDR3 DNA reads as TGCGCCAGCAGCCCTACGGGGGCGCCGGGCACCGGGGAGCTGTTTTTT. Translation gives CASSPTGAPGTGELFF.

The rearrangement links TRBV7-9 to TRBJ2-1; 10 bases are shared with TRBD2. V lost 0 bases, J lost 7 bases, and 3 bases stayed unmatched. The V gene's germline CDR1 is SEHNR and CDR2 FQNEAQ (reference sequence). The CDR3 is made up of 15 amino acids. The CDR3 here is CASSLASGRQNEQFF. DNA of the CDR3: TGTGCCAGCAGCTTAGCTAGCGGGAGGCAAAATGAGCAGTTCTTC.

This clone has just one count. This rearrangement joins TRBV19 to TRBJ2-5; D perhaps matches TRBD2 (6 bases). The CDR3 runs 14 residues. CDR1 LNHDA and CDR2 SQIVND come from the germline V gene (reference sequence). V was trimmed by 4 bases and J by 4 bases, leaving 13 bases between them. The CDR3 is CASSSSSAIETQYF. The CDR3 DNA sequence: TGTGCCAGTAGTAGCTCTAGCGCGATAGAGACCCAGTACTTC.

The chain combines TRBV14 with TRBJ1-5, with D tentatively TRBD1 (5 bases). The CDR3 is made up of 14 amino acids. Germline CDR1 reads SGHDN; CDR2 reads FVKESK. V shed 1 base and J shed 7 bases, with 11 bases lying between them. The CDR3 is CASSQAGARQPQHF. CDR3 DNA: TGTGCCAGCAGCCAAGCCGGGGCCAGACAGCCCCAGCATTTT.

The chain couples TRBV28 to TRBJ1-2; D is unclear. The CDR3 spans 14 residues. Deletions cut 6 bases from V and 1 base from J, with 12 bases between. Germline V lookup: CDR1 MDHEN, CDR2 SYDVKM. The CDR3 nucleotides read TGTGCCAGCAGGATATTAGGGCGTAACTATGGCTACACCTTC. It specifies CASRILGRNYGYTF.

J is TRBJ2-1 and V is TRBV7-3; 9 nucleotides align to TRBD1. The V segment lost 5 bases and the J segment 8 bases; nucleotides outside the gene matches: 7. Germline lookup yields CDR1 SGHTA and CDR2 FQGTGA. The CDR3 spans 14 residues. The CDR3 here is CASSPSTGGDEQFF. The CDR3 DNA reads as TGTGCCAGCAGCCCGTCAACAGGGGGCGATGAGCAGTTCTTC.

The chain couples TRBV27 to TRBJ2-5; 8 nucleotides agree with TRBD1. This CDR3 is built from 14 residues. V lost 5 bases to trimming and J lost 3 bases; unmatched junction nucleotides: 5. Germline-derived CDR1 and CDR2 are MNHEY and SMNVEV (reference sequence). CDR3 nucleotides: TGTGCCAGCAGTCCGTTGGACAGGGAAGAGACCCAGTACTTC. Its protein product is CASSPLDREETQYF.

Comments on this clone: At one end, the junction sequence differs from germline, possibly due to a read error. The J gene is TRBJ1-1, the V gene TRBV11-2, with TRBD1 identical over 8 bases. The CDR3 is 13 amino acids. Germline CDR1 and CDR2: SGHAT and FQNNGV. The CDR3 reads CASSPGSTGEVFF. The CDR3 nucleotides are TGTGCCAGCAGCCCTGGATCGACAGGGGAAGTTTTCTTT.

This chain joins TRBV7-2 and TRBJ2-7, with D perhaps TRBD2 (6 bases). V gave up 1 base and J gave up 8 bases, with 12 bases separating them. Per the germline V gene, CDR1 is SGHTA and CDR2 is FQGNSA. The CDR3 consists of 13 residues. CDR3 DNA: TGTGCCAGCAGCTTAGGGGAGGCAACGAAGCAGTACTTC. Translation gives CASSLGEATKQYF.

The chain employs TRBV28 and TRBJ1-4; unclear D gene. The CDR3 runs to 15 residues. CDR1 is MDHEN and CDR2 is SYDVKM in the germline V gene. V lost 7 bases and J 8 bases, leaving 20 bases between the germline ends. The CDR3 nucleotides read TGTGCCAGCAACCCTTTAACGGGGAGGAGGGAAAAACTGTTTTTT. Encoded protein: CASNPLTGRREKLFF.

V and J are TRBV4-2 and TRBJ1-2, with D possibly TRBD1 on 6 matching bases. Deletions cut 0 bases from V and 8 bases from J, with 13 bases between. Germline V CDR1 and CDR2: LGHNA, YNFKEQ. CDR3 length: 14 residues. The CDR3 protein is CASSQEGGAGGYTF. CDR3 nucleotides: TGTGCCAGCAGCCAAGAAGGGGGGGCAGGGGGCTACACCTTC.

V usage is TRBV6-6 and J usage is TRBJ2-7, with TRBD1 identical over 11 bases. Trimming took 5 bases from V and 3 from J; bases not matched to a gene: 9. This CDR3 is built from 16 residues. Germline CDR1 and CDR2: MNHNY and SVGAGI (reference sequence). The CDR3 region is CASSLNRDRGVYEQYF. The CDR3 DNA follows: TGTGCCAGCAGTCTAAACCGGGACAGGGGGGTCTACGAGCAGTACTTC.

V and J are TRBV5-5 and TRBJ2-3; D not certain. CDR1 is SGHKS and CDR2 is YYEKEE in the germline V gene (reference sequence). The CDR3 totals 12 residues. The germline V and J ends were trimmed by 4 bases and 6 bases, with 9 bases remaining between them. CDR3 region: CASSPYADTQYF. The CDR3 DNA reads as TGTGCCAGCAGCCCCTATGCGGATACGCAGTATTTT.

This rearrangement joins TRBV7-6 to TRBJ2-7; 10 bases are shared with TRBD2. The CDR3 contains 15 residues. Germline assignment: CDR1 SGHVS and CDR2 FNYEAQ. Trimming cost V 5 bases and J 7 bases; bases outside gene matches: 11. CDR3 coding DNA: TGTGCCAGCAGCAGCGGGGTAGCGGGGGGCTGGGAGCAGTACTTC. It is translated as CASSSGVAGGWEQYF. The variable domain in full, with the rest retrieved from reference TRBV7-6 and TRBJ2-7, is GAGVSQSPRYKVTKRGQDVALRCDPISGHVSLYWYRQALGQGPEFLTYFNYEAQQDKSGLPNDRFSAERPEGSISTLTIQRTEQRDSAMYRCASSSGVAGGWEQYFGPGTRLTVT.

The chain carries TRBV7-2 and TRBJ2-7; D is ambiguous. The CDR3 has 13 amino acids. The germline CDR1 and CDR2 sequences are SGHTA and FQGNSA. Deletions cut 1 base from V and 3 bases from J, with 7 bases between. Written as DNA, the CDR3 is TGTGCCAGCAGCTTAGACAGATACTACGAGCAGTACTTC. It yields the protein CASSLDRYYEQYF.